The rows below give T cell receptor beta chains drawn from one sample of a study of blood T cell repertoires in COVID-19. Clones were read by immunoSEQ multiplex PCR, and TCRdb kept only the in-frame ones, dropping some. The sample shows about 160,000 clones, roughly 80% of them seen only once. The sequencing input was PBMCs or T cells enriched from blood (not recorded which). The receptors here all came from a woman in her fifties or sixties who had recovered from COVID-19. Each CDR3 is given with its conserved first and last residue. Fields, in order: J gene, V gene, CDR3 protein.

>TRBJ2-3|TRBV7-3
CASSYGLAGGDTQYF
>TRBJ1-5|TRBV6-6
CASKSGEQPQHF
>TRBJ2-1|TRBV2
CASSAQGASYNEQFF
>TRBJ2-5|TRBV9
CASSIHRQETQYF
>TRBJ2-3|TRBV5-5
CASSSTSGWADTQYF
>TRBJ1-6|TRBV14
CASSRTGRGSNSPLHF
>TRBJ2-3|TRBV7-8
CASSFHAAEADTQYF
>TRBJ1-5|TRBV19
CASRDRGSGNQPQHF
>TRBJ2-1|TRBV15
CATSRVTTYNEQFF
>TRBJ2-1|TRBV6-4
CAGGTKRNEQFF
>TRBJ1-6|TRBV19
CASSIAGTGQSPLHF
>TRBJ1-6|TRBV6-2/TRBV6-3
CASSYSGNYNSPLHF
>TRBJ2-1|TRBV24-1
CATSDMDTSTGNYNEQFF
>TRBJ2-7|TRBV27
CASSARQGSPYEQYF
>TRBJ1-1|TRBV30
CAWGTARDSFWNTEAFF
>TRBJ1-3|TRBV29-1
CSVGPGHSGNTIYF
>TRBJ2-1|TRBV7-2
CASSTGGQRGNEQFF
>TRBJ1-5|TRBV2
CASRGTGPQPQHF
>TRBJ1-2|TRBV14
CASSQPGSYGYTF
>TRBJ2-3|TRBV2
CASSEAAVADTQYF